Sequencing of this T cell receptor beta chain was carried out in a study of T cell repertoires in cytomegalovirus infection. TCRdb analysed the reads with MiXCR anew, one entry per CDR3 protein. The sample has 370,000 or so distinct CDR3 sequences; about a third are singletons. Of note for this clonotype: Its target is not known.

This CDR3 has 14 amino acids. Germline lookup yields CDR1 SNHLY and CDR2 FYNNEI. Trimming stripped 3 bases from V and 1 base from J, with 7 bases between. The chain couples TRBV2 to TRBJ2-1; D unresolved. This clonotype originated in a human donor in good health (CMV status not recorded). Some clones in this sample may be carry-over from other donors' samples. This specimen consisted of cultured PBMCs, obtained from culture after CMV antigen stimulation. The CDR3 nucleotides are TGTGCCAGCAGTGAGTTTTTGTCCTACAATGAGCAGTTCTTC. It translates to CASSEFLSYNEQFF.